The 19 T cell receptor beta chains presented below share a single source sample, sequenced in a study of blood T cell repertoires in COVID-19. The table came from immunoSEQ multiplex PCR; TCRdb's copy has only in-frame clones and leaves some out. Counted here are roughly 80,000 clones, more than 80% occurring once; the ten biggest clones make up approximately 10%. The sample was peripheral blood. The source is a human donor in a cohort sampled during active COVID-19.

This chain's CDR3 is CASSPPPGHVNQPQHF. CDR3 coding DNA: TGTGCCAGCTCACCCCCTCCGGGACATGTGAATCAGCCCCAGCATTTT. J is TRBJ1-5 and V is TRBV18; maybe TRBD1 (6 bases). CDR1 KGHSH and CDR2 LQKENI come from the germline V gene. Trimming stripped 3 bases from V and 4 bases from J, with 16 bases between. The CDR3 is 16 residues long.

The chain couples TRBV6-5 to TRBJ1-1; possibly TRBD1 for D (6 bases). Germline V lookup: CDR1 MNHEY, CDR2 SVGAGI. V lost 8 bases and J 4 bases, leaving 20 bases between the germline ends. The CDR3 covers 15 residues. CDR3 sequence (DNA): TGTGCCAGCCATGGCCTTGGGGGAGGGGGCACTGAAGCTTTCTTT. This translates into CASHGLGGGGTEAFF.

The chain joins TRBV15 to TRBJ2-3, with D perhaps TRBD2 (6 bases). V dropped 9 bases and J dropped 2 bases, with 15 bases sitting between them. This CDR3 spans 14 amino acids. Germline assignment: CDR1 LNHNV and CDR2 YYDKDF (reference sequence). CDR3 in DNA: TGTGCCACAAGGAGGGGTGGTGTCACAGATACGCAGTATTTT. As protein: CATRRGGVTDTQYF.

The V and J genes are TRBV11-2 and TRBJ2-5; the match to TRBD2 covers 7 bases. The length of the CDR3 is 15 residues. Germline trimming cut 0 bases from V and 9 bases from J; bases unmatched to any gene: 10. Looked up from germline, CDR1 is SGHAT and CDR2 is FQNNGV. The CDR3 reads CASSLDRTRLRAQYF. Here the CDR3 DNA reads TGTGCCAGCAGCTTAGATCGGACTAGATTGAGGGCCCAGTACTTC.

V usage is TRBV10-3 and J usage is TRBJ1-5, with D tentatively TRBD1 (5 bases). The CDR3 spans 14 residues. The germline gives CDR1 ENHRY, CDR2 SYGVKD. Trimming removed 4 bases from V and 2 bases from J, with 9 bases in between. The CDR3, as DNA: TGTGCCATCAGTGTTCAGGGCGGCAATCAGCCCCAGCATTTT. The encoded protein is CAISVQGGNQPQHF.

The chain combines TRBV7-9 with TRBJ2-3; D possibly corresponds to TRBD1 (6 bases). V was clipped by 3 bases and J by 6 bases, with 13 bases between them. The length of the CDR3 is 14 residues. CDR1 is SEHNR and CDR2 is FQNEAQ in the germline V gene (reference sequence). The CDR3 loop is CASSFTGLADTQYF. The DNA of the CDR3 is TGTGCCAGCAGCTTTACAGGGCTCGCGGATACGCAGTATTTT. The entire variable domain, with the rest obtained from reference TRBV7-9 and TRBJ2-3, is as follows: DTGVSQNPRHKITKRGQNVTFRCDPISEHNRLYWYRQTLGQGPEFLTYFQNEAQLEKSRLLSDRFSAERPKGSFSTLEIQRTEQGDSAMYLCASSFTGLADTQYFGPGTRLTVL.

This clone is a singleton in its sample. V and J are TRBV7-8 and TRBJ2-7; TRBD2 matches at 10 bases. V was pared by 3 bases and J by 0 bases, with 2 bases of the junction left unmatched. Germline-derived CDR1 and CDR2 are SGHVS and FQNEAQ. This CDR3 is built from 15 residues. CDR3 DNA sequence: TGTGCCAGCAGCTTTAGCGGGGGGAGCTCCTACGAGCAGTACTTC. It is translated as CASSFSGGSSYEQYF.

CDR3 nucleotide sequence: TGCGCCAGCAGTGAGCGGATGACAGGGGTCGGGGCCAACGTCCTGACTTTC. This codes for CASSERMTGVGANVLTF. The J gene is TRBJ2-6, the V gene TRBV10-2; the match to TRBD1 covers 8 bases. The trim removed 2 bases at V and 4 bases at J, leaving 7 bases unmatched. Germline V gene data show CDR1 as WSHSY and CDR2 as SAAADI. The CDR3 consists of 17 residues.

The rearrangement links TRBV24-1 to TRBJ2-5; 7 bases align to TRBD1. The ends lost 4 bases at V and 3 bases at J; junction bases unmatched: 7. The CDR3 covers 15 residues. The germline CDR1 and CDR2 sequences are KGHDR and SFDVKD. CDR3 DNA: TGTGCCACCAGTGAGGGGGCAGGGGGTGAAGAGACCCAGTACTTC. Translated, it gives CATSEGAGGEETQYF.

The genes are TRBV15 and TRBJ1-5, with 8 bases matching TRBD1. Germline V gives CDR1 LNHNV, CDR2 YYDKDF (reference sequence). V was pared by 0 bases and J by 9 bases, with 13 bases of the junction left unmatched. This CDR3 comprises 17 residues. The CDR3 here is CATSRDLGQGVNWPQHF. The CDR3 DNA sequence: TGTGCCACCAGCAGAGATTTAGGACAGGGTGTGAATTGGCCCCAGCATTTT.

This rearrangement joins TRBV5-4 to TRBJ2-7; the match to TRBD2 covers 7 bases. The germline gives CDR1 SGHNT, CDR2 YYREEE (reference sequence). The CDR3 has 15 residues. J gave up 6 bases and V 0 bases, and 9 bases lay outside the gene matches. Here the CDR3 reads CASSLGGGNLAEQYF. The CDR3 DNA reads as TGTGCCAGCAGCTTGGGCGGGGGAAATTTAGCCGAGCAGTACTTC.

The chain is built from TRBV28 and TRBJ2-1; D call uncertain. Trimming stripped 5 bases from V and 9 bases from J, with 11 bases between. CDR1 and CDR2 from the germline V gene are MDHEN and SYDVKM. This CDR3 region has 12 residues. In nucleotides, the CDR3 is TGTGCCAGCAGTCAAGCCGTCGGTGAGCAGTTCTTC. Translated: CASSQAVGEQFF.

V and J are TRBV19 and TRBJ2-7; D unclear. CDR3 length equals 14 residues. Looked up from germline, CDR1 is LNHDA and CDR2 is SQIVND (reference sequence). Trimming removed 3 bases at V and 2 bases at J, with 11 bases between. The chain's CDR3 is CASSMVAETYEQYF. Written as DNA, the CDR3 is TGTGCCAGTAGTATGGTAGCAGAGACCTACGAGCAGTACTTC.

This clone was seen a few times. The chain has TRBV7-9 and TRBJ1-5; no firm D call. The V and J ends lost 5 bases and 0 bases respectively, with 17 bases between them. Germline V CDR1 and CDR2: SEHNR, FQNEAQ (reference sequence). The CDR3 consists of 17 residues. CDR3 in amino acids: CASSSNLGGVSNQPQHF. CDR3 nucleotides: TGTGCCAGCAGCAGCAACCTGGGAGGAGTTAGCAATCAGCCCCAGCATTTT.

This clone was observed at least ten times. The V call is TRBV7-9, the J call TRBJ2-7; 12 bases map to TRBD1. The germline gives CDR1 SEHNR, CDR2 FQNEAQ (reference sequence). After removal of 5 bases from V and 6 bases from J, the junction contained 8 bases not matched to a gene. This CDR3 comprises 15 residues. CDR3 sequence: CASSARDRGLGEQYF. The CDR3 DNA sequence: TGTGCCAGCAGCGCAAGGGACAGGGGGCTCGGCGAGCAGTACTTC.

Notes on this clone: The germline gene is not matched at one end of the junction; a read error may be the cause. The DNA for the CDR3 is TGTGCCAGCAGCGAAGAGGAGTGGATGAACACTGAAGCTTTCTTT. It codes for CASSEEEWMNTEAFF. The chain uses TRBV6-1 and TRBJ1-1; no definite D call. Germline V gene sequence: CDR1 MNHNS, CDR2 SASEGT. The CDR3 runs to 15 residues.

The sample holds one count of this clone. The chain carries TRBV6-1 and TRBJ2-2; 11 bases map to TRBD2. The J segment lost 6 bases and the V segment lost 4 bases, leaving 10 bases of the junction unmatched. The CDR3 is made up of 17 amino acids. CDR1 is MNHNS, CDR2 SASEGT, per germline. This CDR3 is CASSANPTSGSAGELFF. CDR3 nucleotide sequence: TGTGCCAGCAGTGCCAACCCTACTAGCGGGAGTGCCGGGGAGCTGTTTTTT.

This clone was seen more than once but under ten times. The rearrangement uses TRBV28 and TRBJ2-5; 8 bases align to TRBD1. CDR1 is MDHEN and CDR2 is SYDVKM in the germline V gene. The CDR3 spans 15 residues. V shed 6 bases and J 5 bases; nucleotides not matched to a gene: 11. The DNA for the CDR3 is TGTGCCAGCAGGACAGGGGCGCGAGGGCAGGAGACCCAGTACTTC. As protein: CASRTGARGQETQYF.

The chain employs TRBV7-2 and TRBJ2-7; the D gene is possibly TRBD2 (5 bases). The CDR3 contains 14 residues. V was pared by 0 bases and J by 5 bases, with 11 bases between. The V gene's germline CDR1 is SGHTA and CDR2 FQGNSA. CDR3 sequence: CASSLAWGDHEQYF. For the CDR3, the DNA is TGTGCCAGCAGCTTAGCGTGGGGAGACCACGAGCAGTACTTC.